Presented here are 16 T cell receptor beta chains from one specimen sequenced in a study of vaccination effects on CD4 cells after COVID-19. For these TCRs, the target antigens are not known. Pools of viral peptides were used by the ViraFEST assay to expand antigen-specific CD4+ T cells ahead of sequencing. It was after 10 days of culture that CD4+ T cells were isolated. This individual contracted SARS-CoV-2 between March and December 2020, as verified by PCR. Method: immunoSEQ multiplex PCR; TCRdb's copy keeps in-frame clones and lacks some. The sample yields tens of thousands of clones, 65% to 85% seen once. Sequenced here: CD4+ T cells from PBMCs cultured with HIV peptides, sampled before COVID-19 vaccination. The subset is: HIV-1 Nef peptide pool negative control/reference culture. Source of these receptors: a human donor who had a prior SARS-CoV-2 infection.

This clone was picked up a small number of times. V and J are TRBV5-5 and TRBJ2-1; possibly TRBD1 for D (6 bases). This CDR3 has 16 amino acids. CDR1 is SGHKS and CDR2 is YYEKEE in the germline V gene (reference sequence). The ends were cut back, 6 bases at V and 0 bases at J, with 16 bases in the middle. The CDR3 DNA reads TGTGCCAGCACCCTTTCCCGGGACAACTCCTACAATGAGCAGTTCTTC. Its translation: CASTLSRDNSYNEQFF.

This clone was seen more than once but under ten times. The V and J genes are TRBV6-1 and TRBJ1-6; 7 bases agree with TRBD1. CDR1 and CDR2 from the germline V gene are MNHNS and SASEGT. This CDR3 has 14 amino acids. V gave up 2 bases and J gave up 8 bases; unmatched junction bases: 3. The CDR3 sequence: CASSETGVYSPLHF. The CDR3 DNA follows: TGTGCCAGCAGTGAAACAGGGGTCTATTCACCCCTCCACTTT.

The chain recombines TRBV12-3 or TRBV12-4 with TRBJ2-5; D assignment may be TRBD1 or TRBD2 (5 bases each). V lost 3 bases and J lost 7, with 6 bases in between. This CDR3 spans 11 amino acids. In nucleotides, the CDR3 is TGTGCCAGCAGTTTTGGGGGGACCCAGTACTTC. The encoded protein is CASSFGGTQYF.

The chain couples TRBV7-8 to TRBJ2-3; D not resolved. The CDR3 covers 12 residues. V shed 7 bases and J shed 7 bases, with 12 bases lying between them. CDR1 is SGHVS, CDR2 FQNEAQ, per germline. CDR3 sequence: CASNHSRNTQYF. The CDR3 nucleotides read TGTGCCAGCAACCACTCTCGAAATACGCAGTATTTT.

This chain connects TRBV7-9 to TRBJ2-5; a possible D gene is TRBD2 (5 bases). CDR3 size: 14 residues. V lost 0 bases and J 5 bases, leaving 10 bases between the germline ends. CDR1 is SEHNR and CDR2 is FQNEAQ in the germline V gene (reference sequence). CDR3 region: CASSLAMDSETQYF. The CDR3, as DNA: TGTGCCAGCAGCTTAGCAATGGACTCGGAGACCCAGTACTTC.

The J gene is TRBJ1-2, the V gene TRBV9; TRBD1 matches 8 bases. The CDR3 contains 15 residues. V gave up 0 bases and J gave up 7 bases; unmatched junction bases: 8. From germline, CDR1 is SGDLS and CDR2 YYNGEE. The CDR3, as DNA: TGTGCCAGCAGCGTAGCTCCGACAGGGGAAACTGGCTACACCTTC. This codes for CASSVAPTGETGYTF.

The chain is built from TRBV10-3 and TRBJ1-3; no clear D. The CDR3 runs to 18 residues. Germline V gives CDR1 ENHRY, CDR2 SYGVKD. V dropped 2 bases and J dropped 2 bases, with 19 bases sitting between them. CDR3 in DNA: TGTGCCATCAGTGAGGGGATGAATCCTATCTCCGCTGGAAACACCATATATTTT. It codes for CAISEGMNPISAGNTIYF.

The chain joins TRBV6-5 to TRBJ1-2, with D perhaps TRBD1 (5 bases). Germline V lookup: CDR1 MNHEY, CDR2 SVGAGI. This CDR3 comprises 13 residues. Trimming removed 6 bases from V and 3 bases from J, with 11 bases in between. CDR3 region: CASSSGFDYGYTF. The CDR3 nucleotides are TGTGCCAGCAGCTCAGGGTTCGACTATGGCTACACCTTC.

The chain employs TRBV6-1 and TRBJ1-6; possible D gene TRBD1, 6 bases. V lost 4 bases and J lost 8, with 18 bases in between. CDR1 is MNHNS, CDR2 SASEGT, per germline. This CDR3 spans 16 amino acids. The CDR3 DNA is TGTGCCAGCAGTGCTACAGGGAGGGTAGTGGATTCACCCCTCCACTTT. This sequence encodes CASSATGRVVDSPLHF.

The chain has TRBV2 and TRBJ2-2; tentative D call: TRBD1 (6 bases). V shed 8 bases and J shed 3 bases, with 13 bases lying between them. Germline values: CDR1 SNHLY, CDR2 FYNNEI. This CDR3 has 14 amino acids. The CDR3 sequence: CASSGWGHTGELFF. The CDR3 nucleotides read TGTGCCAGCTCGGGCTGGGGGCACACCGGGGAGCTGTTTTTT.

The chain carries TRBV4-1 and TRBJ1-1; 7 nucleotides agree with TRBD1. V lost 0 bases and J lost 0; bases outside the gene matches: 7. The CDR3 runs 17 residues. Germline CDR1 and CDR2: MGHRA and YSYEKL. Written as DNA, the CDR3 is TGCGCCAGCAGCCAAGACGACAGGGAGGGCATGAACACTGAAGCTTTCTTT. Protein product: CASSQDDREGMNTEAFF.

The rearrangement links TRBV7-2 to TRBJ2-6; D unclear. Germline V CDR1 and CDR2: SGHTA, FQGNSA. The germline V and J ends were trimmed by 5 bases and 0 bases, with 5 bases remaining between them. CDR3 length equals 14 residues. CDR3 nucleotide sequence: TGTGCCAGCAGCCCTGACTCTGGGGCCAACGTCCTGACTTTC. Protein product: CASSPDSGANVLTF.

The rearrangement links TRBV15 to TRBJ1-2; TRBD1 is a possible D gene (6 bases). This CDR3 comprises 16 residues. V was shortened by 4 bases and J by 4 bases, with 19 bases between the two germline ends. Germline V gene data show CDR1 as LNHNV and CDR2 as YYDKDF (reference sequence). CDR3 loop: CATSNGHKGGIYGYTF. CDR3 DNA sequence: TGTGCCACCAGCAACGGACATAAGGGGGGGATCTATGGCTACACCTTC.

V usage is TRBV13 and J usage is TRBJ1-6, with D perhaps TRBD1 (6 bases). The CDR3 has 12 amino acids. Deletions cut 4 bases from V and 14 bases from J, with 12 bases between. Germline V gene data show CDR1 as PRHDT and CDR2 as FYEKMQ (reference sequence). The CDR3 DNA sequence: TGTGCCAGCAGCTCAACAGGGAGGGCCCTCCACTTT. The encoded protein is CASSSTGRALHF.

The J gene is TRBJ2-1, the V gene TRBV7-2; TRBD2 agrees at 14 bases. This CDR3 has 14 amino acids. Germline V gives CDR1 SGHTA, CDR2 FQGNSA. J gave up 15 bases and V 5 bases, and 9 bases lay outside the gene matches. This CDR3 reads CASSPGLAGAGRFF. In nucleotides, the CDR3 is TGTGCCAGCAGCCCGGGACTAGCGGGGGCCGGGAGGTTCTTC.

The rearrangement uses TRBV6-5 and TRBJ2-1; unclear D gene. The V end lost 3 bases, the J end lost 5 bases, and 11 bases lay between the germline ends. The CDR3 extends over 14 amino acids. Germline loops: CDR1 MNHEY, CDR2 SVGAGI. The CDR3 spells CASSYSLSDNEQFF. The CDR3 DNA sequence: TGTGCCAGCAGTTATTCCCTCTCTGACAATGAGCAGTTCTTC.